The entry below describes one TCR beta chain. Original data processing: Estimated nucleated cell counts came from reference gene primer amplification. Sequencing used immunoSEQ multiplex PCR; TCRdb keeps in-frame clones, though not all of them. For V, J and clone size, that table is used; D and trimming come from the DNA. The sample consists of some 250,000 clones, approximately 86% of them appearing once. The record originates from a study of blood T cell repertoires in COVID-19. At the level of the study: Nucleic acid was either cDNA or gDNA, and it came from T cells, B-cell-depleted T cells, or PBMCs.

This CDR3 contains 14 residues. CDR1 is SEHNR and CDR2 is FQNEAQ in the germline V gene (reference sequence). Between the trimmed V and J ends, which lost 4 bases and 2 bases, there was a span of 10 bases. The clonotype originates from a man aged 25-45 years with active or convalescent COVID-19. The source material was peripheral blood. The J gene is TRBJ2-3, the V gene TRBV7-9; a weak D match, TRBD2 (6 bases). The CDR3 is CASSSGLVTDTQYF. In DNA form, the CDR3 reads TGTGCCAGCAGCTCGGGACTCGTCACAGATACGCAGTATTTT.